This entry lists 7 T cell receptor beta chains sequenced from one sample in a study of T-cell memory formation after mild COVID-19. One entry per CDR3 protein results from TCRdb running MiXCR on the 5' RACE reads. The repertoire holds fewer than 400,000 distinct CDR3 sequences, 16% seen once, with approximately 21% in the top ten. The specimen sequenced was PBMCs or a T cell subset sorted from them (not recorded which). The receptors shown here come from a man between 18 and 35 years old who had mild COVID-19 (a few samples of this study predate the infection). Cell type and time point are not known.

The CDR3 here is CASSLMTDTYEQYF. The CDR3 DNA reads as TGTGCCAGCAGCTTGATGACGGATACCTACGAGCAGTACTTC. The rearrangement uses TRBV7-8 and TRBJ2-7; D is ambiguous. CDR1 is SGHVS and CDR2 is FQNEAQ in the germline V gene. CDR3 length: 14 residues. Between the trimmed V and J ends, which lost 3 bases and 2 bases, there was a span of 11 bases.

This clonotype showed up just a few times. The chain links TRBV6-4 to TRBJ1-1; TRBD1 matches at 11 bases. Looked up from germline, CDR1 is MRHNA and CDR2 is SNTAGT. V was pared by 0 bases and J by 4 bases, with 10 bases of the junction left unmatched. The CDR3 totals 18 residues. CDR3 nucleotides: TGTGCCAGCAGTGACTCGCGACCGGGACAGGGGGTTCGCACTGAAGCTTTCTTT. Translated: CASSDSRPGQGVRTEAFF.

J is TRBJ1-1 and V is TRBV4-2, with a possible D match to TRBD1 (6 bases). Germline CDR1 LGHNA, CDR2 YNFKEQ. Trimming pared 0 bases from V and 3 bases from J, leaving 11 bases between. The CDR3 extends over 15 amino acids. This CDR3 reads CASSQDGGRDTEAFF. Here the CDR3 DNA reads TGTGCCAGCAGCCAAGATGGGGGGCGGGACACTGAAGCTTTCTTT.

This clonotype has only a few counts. The chain uses TRBV5-5 and TRBJ2-1; the D gene is possibly TRBD2 (7 bases). Trimming took off 0 bases at V and 7 bases at J, with 17 bases between the two ends. Germline CDR1 is SGHKS and CDR2 is YYEKEE (reference sequence). The CDR3 sequence is 16 residues long. CDR3 protein: CASSLGGGPLGNEQFF. The CDR3 coding sequence is TGTGCCAGCAGCTTGGGCGGGGGCCCCCTCGGAAATGAGCAGTTCTTC.

The chain has TRBV20-1 and TRBJ1-1; the D gene is possibly TRBD1 (6 bases). The CDR3 extends over 13 amino acids. V lost 3 bases to trimming and J lost 1 base, with 9 bases between them. Germline CDR1 and CDR2: DFQATT and SNEGSKA (reference sequence). The CDR3 loop reads CSASGQPNTEAFF. CDR3 nucleotides: TGCAGTGCTAGCGGACAGCCGAACACTGAAGCTTTCTTT.

This clonotype occurred a few times. The gene calls are TRBV7-9 and TRBJ2-1; D gene uncertain. The CDR3 has 13 residues. The V gene's germline CDR1 is SEHNR and CDR2 FQNEAQ (reference sequence). V was trimmed by 3 bases and J by 8 bases, leaving 11 bases between them. CDR3: CASSFTEGHEQFF. DNA of the CDR3: TGTGCCAGCAGCTTTACGGAAGGCCATGAGCAGTTCTTC.

The chain joins TRBV28 to TRBJ1-4; tentatively, D is TRBD1 (5 bases). V was clipped by 4 bases and J by 2 bases, with 8 bases between them. In germline, CDR1 is MDHEN, CDR2 SYDVKM. CDR3 length: 14 amino acids. The chain's CDR3 is CASSSGPTNEKLFF. The CDR3 nucleotides read TGTGCCAGCAGTTCGGGGCCCACTAATGAAAAACTGTTTTTT.